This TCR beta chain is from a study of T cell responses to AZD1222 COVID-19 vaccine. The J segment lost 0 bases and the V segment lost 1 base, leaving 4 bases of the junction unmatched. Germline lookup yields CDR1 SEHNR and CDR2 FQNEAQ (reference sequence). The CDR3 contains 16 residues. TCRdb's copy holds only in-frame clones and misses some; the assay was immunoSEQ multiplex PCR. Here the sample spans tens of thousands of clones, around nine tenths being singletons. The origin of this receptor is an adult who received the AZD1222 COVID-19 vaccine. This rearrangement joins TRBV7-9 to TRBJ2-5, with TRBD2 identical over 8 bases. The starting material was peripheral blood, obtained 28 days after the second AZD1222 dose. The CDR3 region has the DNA TGTGCCAGCAGCTTAGAAGCGGGGGTGTACCAAGAGACCCAGTACTTC. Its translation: CASSLEAGVYQETQYF.